This T cell receptor (beta chain) was identified in a study of identical twins. This clonotype appeared a few times. The antigen remains undetermined. J gave up 5 bases and V 3 bases, and 10 bases lay outside the gene matches. There are 16 residues in the CDR3. Germline V CDR1 and CDR2: SGHTA, FQGTGA. TCRdb recomputed calls from the 5' RACE reads with MiXCR, one row per CDR3 protein. The sample shows approximately 500,000 distinct CDR3 sequences, 12% to 15% of them seen only once. Study observations and caveats: In drawing conclusions, the study used cross-sectional statistical analysis and did not follow the same donors.

Another study also made use of these data, one on yellow fever vaccine responses in identical twins.

The sample was CD4+ T cells sorted from blood. This chain links TRBV7-3 with TRBJ2-5; the match to TRBD1 covers 9 bases. This clonotype was sampled from a woman aged 18-35 years in good health. This CDR3 is CASSFITGTGRETQYF. The CDR3 nucleotides read TGTGCCAGCAGCTTTATAACAGGGACAGGGCGGGAGACCCAGTACTTC.